This T cell receptor (beta chain) came from a study of cytomegalovirus exposure and HLA in healthy donors. Germline V gene sequence: CDR1 SGHVS, CDR2 FNYEAQ. The junction had 7 bases not matched to a gene; V was cut back by 5 bases and J by 3 bases. This CDR3 is built from 17 residues. Profiling relied on immunoSEQ multiplex PCR, and the TCRdb table lists in-frame clones only, not all of them. The repertoire holds some 61,000 clones, with 97% as singletons. The V gene is TRBV7-6, the J gene TRBJ2-2; 12 bases are shared with TRBD2. The clonotype comes from a woman aged 18-29 years in good health and CMV-seropositive. Material for sequencing was PBMCs. CDR3 region: CASSPVGLAGYTGELFF. The DNA for the CDR3 is TGTGCCAGCAGCCCAGTGGGACTAGCGGGTTACACCGGGGAGCTGTTTTTT. Together with reference TRBV7-6 and TRBJ2-2, the CDR3 gives the full variable domain: GAGVSQSPRYKVTKRGQDVALRCDPISGHVSLYWYRQALGQGPEFLTYFNYEAQQDKSGLPNDRFSAERPEGSISTLTIQRTEQRDSAMYRCASSPVGLAGYTGELFFGEGSRLTVL.